The sequence of this T cell receptor (beta chain) was determined in a study of control samples from healthy donors and cancer patients. Sequencing used immunoSEQ multiplex PCR; TCRdb keeps in-frame clones, though not all of them. Of 150,000 or so clones in the sample, 91% were seen once. This CDR3 is 14 amino acids long. V dropped 0 bases and J dropped 5 bases, with 8 bases sitting between them. Per germline, CDR1 MNHEY and CDR2 SVGEGT. Specimen: blood. The chain has TRBV6-2 or TRBV6-3 and TRBJ2-1; the D is unclear. This clonotype originated in a man aged 18 to 29 in good health. As DNA, the CDR3 is TGTGCCAGCAGTTACTCGAAGGCGAACAATGAGCAGTTCTTC. This translates into CASSYSKANNEQFF.